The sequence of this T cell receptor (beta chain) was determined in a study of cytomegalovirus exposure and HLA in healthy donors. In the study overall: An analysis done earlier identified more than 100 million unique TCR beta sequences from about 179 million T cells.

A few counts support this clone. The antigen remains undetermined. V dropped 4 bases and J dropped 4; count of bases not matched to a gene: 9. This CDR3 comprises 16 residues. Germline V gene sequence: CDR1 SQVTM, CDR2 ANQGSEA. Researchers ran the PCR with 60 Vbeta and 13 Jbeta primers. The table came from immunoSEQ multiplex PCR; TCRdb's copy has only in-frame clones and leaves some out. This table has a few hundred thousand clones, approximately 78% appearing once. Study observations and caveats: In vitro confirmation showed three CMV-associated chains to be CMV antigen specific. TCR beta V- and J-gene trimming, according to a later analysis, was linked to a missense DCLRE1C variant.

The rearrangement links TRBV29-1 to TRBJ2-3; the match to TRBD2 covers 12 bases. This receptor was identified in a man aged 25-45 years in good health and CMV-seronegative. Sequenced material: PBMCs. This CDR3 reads CSVVGTSGGSADTQYF. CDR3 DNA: TGCAGCGTTGTTGGTACTAGCGGGGGGAGTGCAGATACGCAGTATTTT.